The 8 T cell receptor beta chains presented below share a single source sample, sequenced in a study of CD8+ T cells in alopecia areata. RNA extraction was followed by reverse transcription into cDNA, which acted as the sequencing template. Produced via immunoSEQ multiplex PCR; TCRdb's table is partial and in-frame only. The sample records about 23,000 clones, about 50% being singletons. The source material was NKG2D-high CD8+ T cells sorted from blood. The receptors derive from a human donor with alopecia areata.

This clone was counted only a few times. The chain joins TRBV6-6 to TRBJ2-2; D is uncertain. The V and J ends lost 7 bases and 3 bases respectively, with 12 bases between them. Germline loops: CDR1 MNHNY, CDR2 SVGAGI (reference sequence). The CDR3 is 14 amino acids. This chain's CDR3 is CASTHLVDTGELFF. CDR3 sequence (DNA): TGTGCCAGCACTCACCTGGTAGACACCGGGGAGCTGTTTTTT.

This chain connects TRBV11-3 to TRBJ2-5; possibly TRBD1 for D (6 bases). The CDR3 extends over 16 amino acids. CDR1 is SGHNT, CDR2 YENEEA, per germline. Trimming stripped 1 base from V and 5 bases from J, with 17 bases between. In nucleotides, the CDR3 is TGTGCCAGCAGCTTAGTAATTGGGACACTCCGGGAGACCCAGTACTTC. It is translated as CASSLVIGTLRETQYF. The full variable domain, with the rest looked up from reference TRBV11-3 and TRBJ2-5, is EAGVVQSPRYKIIEKKQPVAFWCNPISGHNTLYWYLQNLGQGPELLIRYENEEAVDDSQLPKDRFSAERLKGVDSTLKIQPAELGDSAVYLCASSLVIGTLRETQYFGPGTRLLVL.

This clone was observed a few times. The rearrangement links TRBV7-9 to TRBJ2-7; 13 bases map to TRBD2. With V trimmed by 5 bases and J by 1 base, 5 bases remained unmatched. This CDR3 region has 16 residues. The germline gives CDR1 SEHNR, CDR2 FQNEAQ (reference sequence). CDR3 sequence (DNA): TGTGCCAGCAGCCGATCGGGACTAGCGGGATCCTACGAGCAGTACTTC. Protein sequence: CASSRSGLAGSYEQYF.

The chain is built from TRBV29-1 and TRBJ1-2, with D unresolved. V was trimmed by 3 bases and J by 3 bases, leaving 8 bases between them. CDR1 SQVTM and CDR2 ANQGSEA come from the germline V gene. The CDR3 loop spans 12 amino acids. CDR3 in amino acids: CSVDIRHYGYTF. In DNA form, the CDR3 reads TGCAGCGTTGACATTCGGCACTATGGCTACACCTTC. Full variable domain (rest looked up from reference TRBV29-1 and TRBJ1-2): SAVISQKPSRDICQRGTSLTIQCQVDSQVTMMFWYRQQPGQSLTLIATANQGSEATYESGFVIDKFPISRPNLTFSTLTVSNMSPEDSSIYLCSVDIRHYGYTFGSGTRLTVV.

The rearrangement uses TRBV27 and TRBJ2-1, with 8 positions matching TRBD1. Trimming took 3 bases from V and 2 from J; bases not matched to a gene: 3. CDR1 and CDR2 from the germline V gene are MNHEY and SMNVEV (reference sequence). There are 15 residues in the CDR3. The CDR3: CASSFGQGTYNEQFF. The CDR3 nucleotides read TGTGCCAGCAGTTTCGGACAGGGAACCTACAATGAGCAGTTCTTC.

This sequence joins TRBV7-9 and TRBJ2-7; no firm D call. The CDR3 consists of 16 residues. Germline V gene data show CDR1 as SEHNR and CDR2 as FQNEAQ (reference sequence). With 0 bases removed from V and 0 bases from J, the gap between germline ends came to 12 bases. The CDR3 coding sequence is TGTGCCAGCAGCTTAGCCAGTTGGTATGCCTCCTACGAGCAGTACTTC. Encoded protein: CASSLASWYASYEQYF.

The V gene is TRBV28, the J gene TRBJ2-1; 7 bases agree with TRBD1. This CDR3 spans 15 amino acids. Germline V lookup: CDR1 MDHEN, CDR2 SYDVKM. The V and J ends lost 4 bases and 4 bases, in that order; junction bases with no gene match: 7. CDR3 in DNA: TGTGCCAGCAGTTCAGACAGGGTTGTTTACAATGAGCAGTTCTTC. Its translation: CASSSDRVVYNEQFF.

A few counts support this clone. The J gene is TRBJ2-7, the V gene TRBV7-2; 8 nucleotides agree with TRBD1. There are 15 residues in the CDR3. CDR1 and CDR2 from the germline V gene are SGHTA and FQGNSA. Losses at the gene ends were 8 bases for V and 1 base for J; bases not matched to a gene: 10. CDR3 DNA sequence: TGTGCCAGCTCATTTGGGACAGGTGGATCCTACGAGCAGTACTTC. It specifies CASSFGTGGSYEQYF.